The text below deals with one T cell receptor (beta chain). Its antigen remains unidentified. No base quality values were provided; no much bigger clone lies one nucleotide off. The data were taken from a study of T cell repertoires in cytomegalovirus infection (dated by TCRdb to about 2019). As for the study more broadly: Peptide stimulations targeted recently identified HLA-C-restricted CMV epitopes, whose presentation resists viral immunomodulation, together with well-studied HLA-B-restricted epitopes. Donor HLA type was relevant to the analysis, because carriage of CMV infection together with the matching HLA type was indicated by public TCR beta signatures. Summary of the overall study and its limitations: The ex vivo response was dominated by HLA-C-restricted CMV-specific TCR beta clonotypes, which also provided the single most frequent clonotype in two of eight donors. In both this cohort and an independent roughly 330-donor cohort, the cumulative frequency of public TCR beta family members distinguished carriers of CMV infection plus the relevant HLA type.

The reads were generated on an Illumina HiSeq 1500. TCRdb reprocessing: public reads trimmed at Q25 with fastp, clones called with MiXCR, in-frame beta chains kept. Each entry is one CDR3 protein sequence, shown with its most common DNA and genes. The sample data list approximately 110,000 distinct CDR3 sequences, and under 55% of these were observed just once. The ten largest make up just under 75% of the sample. The sample's treatment or condition label is to be understood as: in vitro stimulation with specific CMV peptide epitopes to enrich CMV-specific T cells. Sequencing used CD8+ T cells from cultured PBMCs, obtained from culture after CMV antigen stimulation. This clonotype originated in a human donor in good health (CMV status not recorded). Some clones in this sample may be carry-over from other donors' samples.

CDR3 sequence: CASSLAEGEIINEKLFF. The bases read TGTGCCAGCAGCTTAGCCGAGGGGGAAATCATTAATGAAAAACTGTTTTTT. The V and J genes are TRBV7-6 and TRBJ1-4; D gene: possibly TRBD1, on 6 matching bases. The CDR3 covers 17 residues, taking in both the cysteine and the phenylalanine. Only CDR3 DNA is held: 51 bases, read in frame from base 1. CDR1 and CDR2 are read off the germline V gene as SGHVS and FNYEAQ. V loses 0 bases of germline sequence and J loses 4 bases, and the interval between the two ends is 15 bases.